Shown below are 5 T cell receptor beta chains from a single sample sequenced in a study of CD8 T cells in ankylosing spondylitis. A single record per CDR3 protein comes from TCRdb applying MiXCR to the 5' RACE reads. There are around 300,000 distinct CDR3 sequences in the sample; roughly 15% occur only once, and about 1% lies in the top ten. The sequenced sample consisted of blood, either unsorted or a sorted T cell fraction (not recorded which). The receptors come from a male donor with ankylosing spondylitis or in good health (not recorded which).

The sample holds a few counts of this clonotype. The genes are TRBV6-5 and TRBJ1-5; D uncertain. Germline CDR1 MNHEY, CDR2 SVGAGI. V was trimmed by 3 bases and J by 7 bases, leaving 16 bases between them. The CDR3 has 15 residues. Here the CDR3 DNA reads TGTGCCAGCAGTTATTCCGGCCGCGCCAACCAGCCCCAGCATTTT. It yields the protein CASSYSGRANQPQHF.

Written as DNA, the CDR3 is TGTGCCATCAGTGCCCCAACAGGGGCGACCTTAAACACCGGGGAGCTGTTTTTT. Its protein is CAISAPTGATLNTGELFF. The J gene is TRBJ2-2, the V gene TRBV10-3; 7 nucleotides match TRBD1. The CDR3 loop spans 18 amino acids. J was trimmed by 2 bases and V by 4 bases; bases with no gene match: 13. CDR1 is ENHRY and CDR2 is SYGVKD in the germline V gene.

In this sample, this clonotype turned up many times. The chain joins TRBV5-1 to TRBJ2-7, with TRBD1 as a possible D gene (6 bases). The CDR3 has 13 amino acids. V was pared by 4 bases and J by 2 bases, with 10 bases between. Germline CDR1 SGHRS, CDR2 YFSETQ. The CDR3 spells CASSPGHPYEQYF. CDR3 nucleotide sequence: TGCGCCAGCAGCCCGGGACATCCCTACGAGCAGTACTTC. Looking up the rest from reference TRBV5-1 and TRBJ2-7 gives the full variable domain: KAGVTQTPRYLIKTRGQQVTLSCSPISGHRSVSWYQQTPGQGLQFLFEYFSETQRNKGNFPGRFSGRQFSNSRSEMNVSTLELGDSALYLCASSPGHPYEQYFGPGTRLTVT.

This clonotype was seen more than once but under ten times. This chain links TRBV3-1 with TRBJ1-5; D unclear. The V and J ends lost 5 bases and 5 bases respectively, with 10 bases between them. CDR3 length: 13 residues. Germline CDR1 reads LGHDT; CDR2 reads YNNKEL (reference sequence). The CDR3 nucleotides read TGTGCCAGCAGCGCCATCCGGGATCAGCCCCAGCATTTT. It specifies CASSAIRDQPQHF. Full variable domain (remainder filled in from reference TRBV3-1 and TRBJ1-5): DTAVSQTPKYLVTQMGNDKSIKCEQNLGHDTMYWYKQDSKKFLKIMFSYNNKELIINETVPNRFSPKSPDKAHLNLHINSLELGDSAVYFCASSAIRDQPQHFGDGTRLSIL.

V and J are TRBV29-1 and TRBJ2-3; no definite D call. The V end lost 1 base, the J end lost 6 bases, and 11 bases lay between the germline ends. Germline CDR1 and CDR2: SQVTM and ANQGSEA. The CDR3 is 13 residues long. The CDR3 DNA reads TGCAGCGTTGAAGGGCGGTTTGTTGATACGCAGTATTTT. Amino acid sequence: CSVEGRFVDTQYF.